This T cell receptor beta chain was identified during a study of blood T cell repertoires in COVID-19. In the source study's methods: The assay estimated nucleated cells by amplifying reference gene primers. Only in-frame clones appear in the TCRdb table, and some are missing; sequencing was by immunoSEQ multiplex PCR. V and J calls and clone size are copied from that table; D and trimming were computed from the DNA. The sample carries some 200,000 clones, around 84% recorded once. Germline V gene data show CDR1 as KGHSH and CDR2 as LQKENI. The V end was cut by 8 bases, the J end by 8 bases, with 16 bases between. The CDR3 totals 13 residues.

Material for sequencing was peripheral blood. The rearrangement joins TRBV18 to TRBJ2-1, with D perhaps matching TRBD1 (5 bases). The sequence came from a middle-aged man who had recovered from COVID-19. This chain's CDR3 is CASQVGDRDEQFF. As DNA, the CDR3 is TGTGCCAGCCAAGTAGGGGATCGGGATGAGCAGTTCTTC. The full variable domain, in which reference TRBV18 and TRBJ2-1 provide the parts outside the CDR3, is NAGVMQNPRHLVRRRGQEARLRCSPMKGHSHVYWYRQLPEEGLKFMVYLQKENIIDESGMPKERFSAEFPKEGPSILRIQQVVRGDSAAYFCASQVGDRDEQFFGPGTRLTVL.